The source of this T cell receptor (beta chain) is a study of cytomegalovirus exposure and HLA in healthy donors. Whole-study context: An earlier analysis identified 117 million unique TCR beta sequences in about 190 million T cells.

Donors counted as nominally healthy when sampled, yet unrecorded immune exposures were likely. CDR3 length equals 14 residues. CDR1 LNHDA and CDR2 SQIVND come from the germline V gene (reference sequence). Trimming at V came to 3 bases and at J to 8 bases, leaving 3 bases not matched to a gene. The PCR made use of 60 Vbeta and 13 Jbeta primers. Here immunoSEQ multiplex PCR was the method, and the copy in TCRdb shows in-frame clones only, minus some. The sample has some 180,000 clones, about 83% seen once. Study-wide results and limits: The study flagged about 160 TCR beta chains as cytomegalovirus-associated.

A note on this clone: Its cognate antigen is unknown.

This TCR was recovered from a female donor in good health and CMV-seronegative. The chain couples TRBV19 to TRBJ2-1; 11 positions match TRBD1. Sequenced sample: PBMCs. This CDR3 is CASSMRTGGDEQFF. The CDR3 bases are TGTGCCAGTAGTATGCGGACAGGGGGCGATGAGCAGTTCTTC.